This T cell receptor (beta chain) came from a study of identical twins (dated by TCRdb to 2016 to 2017). The study in broad terms: The study deep-sequenced TCR alpha and beta repertoires from monozygotic twins, unrelated adults of various ages and cord blood to test whether fetal clonotypes persist. To rule out contamination, the twin experiments were replicated at different times with different library preparation protocols. Broad study findings and their caveats: Excess twin sharing in beta out-of-frame sequences was weaker because fewer shared sequences lowered the signal-to-noise ratio. Abundant cord blood beta clonotypes had fewer insertions, young adult naive repertoires showed a similar but weaker trend, and memory repertoires showed no such trend. Compared with coincidental sharing between unrelated individuals, out-of-frame TCR alpha sequences shared between twins showed an excess of sequences with low generation probability. Because the same donors could not be followed over many years, the conclusions depended on cross-sectional statistical analysis. Zero-insertion analyses could be partly confounded by invariant T cells such as MAIT and iNKT, although diverse VJ usage argued against such confounding for most clonotypes. Recombination models systematically underestimated out-of-frame TCR alpha sharing in monozygotic twins but agreed with sharing between unrelated individuals.

Only healthy Caucasian donors were included. Three pairs of female monozygotic twins, all aged about 18 to 30 years, were included in the twin cohort. CD4+ and CD8+ T cell populations were isolated with positive isolation kits from Invitrogen. This clonotype was observed a few times. It lacks a known antigen. No much larger clonotype is one base removed from it; base qualities were not supplied. The CDR1 and CDR2 encoded by the germline V gene are MNHEY and SVGAGI. From cysteine to phenylalanine, the CDR3 is 15 amino acids long. CDR3 DNA only is kept here, 45 bases in frame from base 1. V is pared back by 2 bases and J by 4 bases, with 14 bases lying between the germline termini. Library creation used 5' RACE. Reads for this sample came from an Illumina HiSeq 2000. A universal primer binding site was introduced by template switching, and a unique molecular identifier was present in the final cDNA, enabling accurate counting of TCR cDNA molecules. First-strand cDNA for TCR alpha and beta chains was synthesized from specific primers in the conserved constant-segment region. To control for contamination, every cDNA library was double barcoded, receiving both a SMART-Mk sample barcode and Illumina barcodes. TruSeq adapter sequences, together with Illumina sample barcodes, were added in two successive PCR steps. Sequencing of the TCR alpha and beta cDNA libraries was done on the Illumina HiSeq platform using custom primers. The paper's processing steps were these. Unique molecular identifiers were extracted from raw reads with MiGEC, and CDR3 positions were determined with MiXCR. For each individual, recombination models were inferred using an EM algorithm with the repgenHMM and IGoR tools. The tcR package in R was used for shared clonotype analysis, with sharing normalized by the product of cloneset sizes. To study raw recombination without the effects of thymic and clonal selection, out-of-frame nonproductive sequences were analyzed. The public reads were reprocessed in TCRdb via fastp at Q25 and MiXCR, keeping in-frame beta chains. A single entry per CDR3 protein holds the most common genes and DNA from its merged rows. The authors' filters were not applied to this entry. Within this sample are approximately 500,000 distinct CDR3 sequences, with 24% of them counted one time only. Jointly, the top ten make up 2.9% of the sample.

The sample also formed part of further work on T cells expressing NK-cell markers. The second source states: TCR beta-chain repertoires were profiled in sorted CD3+CD56+NKG2C+, CD3+CD56+NKG2C- and CD3+CD56-NKG2C+ T-cell subsets from about 8 donors. Among the eight sequenced donors, only one was HCMV-seronegative, while the other seven were HCMV-seropositive. To restrict sorting to alphabetaTCR-expressing T cells, an anti-gammadeltaTCR antibody was added in several experiments. In a handful of donors, the dominant CD3+CD56+NKG2C+ clonotypes were found to rank among the top 10 CD8+ clonotypes and to make up roughly 1.0-7.5% of CD8+ T cells. Those dominant clonotypes were again the most abundant among CD3+CD56-NKG2C+ cells in a few donors, at about 28.3-65%. Whether the expanded NKG2C-expressing T cell clones were specific for HCMV antigens was left unclear. All eight donors whose samples were sequenced were randomly selected healthy volunteers, three of them men and five women. HCMV-specific IgG was detected in serum with a commercial ELISA kit to determine HCMV serostatus. MIGEC handled demultiplexing of the reads and grouping by UMI, while MiTCR was used to assemble and quantify clonotypes. To exclude erroneous sequences, any TCR cDNA sequence not supported by at least two reads was discarded. The tcR package was used for downstream repertoire analysis, and clonotypes were matched across fractions by CDR3 nucleotide sequence plus V segment. VDJmatch was used to annotate antigen specificity against VDJdb, with one amino acid substitution in CDR3 permitted.

This TCR derives from a woman younger than 35 in good health. The sample was CD4+ T cells sorted from blood. The rearrangement joined TRBV6-5 to TRBJ1-2; TRBD1 is possibly the D segment (5 matching bases). CDR3 protein: CASSYRTLGTYGYTF. The DNA reads as follows: TGTGCCAGCAGTTACCGGACGCTAGGGACCTATGGCTACACCTTC.